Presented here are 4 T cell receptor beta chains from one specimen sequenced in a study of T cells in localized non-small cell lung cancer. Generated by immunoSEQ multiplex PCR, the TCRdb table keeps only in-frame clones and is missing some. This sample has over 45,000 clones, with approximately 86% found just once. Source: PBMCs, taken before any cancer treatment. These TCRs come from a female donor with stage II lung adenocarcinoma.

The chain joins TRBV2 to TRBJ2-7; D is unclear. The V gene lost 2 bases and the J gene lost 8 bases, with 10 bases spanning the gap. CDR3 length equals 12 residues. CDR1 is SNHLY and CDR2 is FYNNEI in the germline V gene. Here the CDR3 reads CASSETELKQYF. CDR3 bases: TGTGCCAGCAGTGAAACTGAGCTCAAGCAGTACTTC.

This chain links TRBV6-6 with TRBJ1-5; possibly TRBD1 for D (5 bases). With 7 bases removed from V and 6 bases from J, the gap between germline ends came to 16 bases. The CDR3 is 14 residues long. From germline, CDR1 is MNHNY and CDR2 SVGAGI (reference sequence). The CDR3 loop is CASTYGGFSQPQHF. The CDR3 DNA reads TGTGCCAGCACCTACGGGGGGTTCTCTCAGCCCCAGCATTTT.

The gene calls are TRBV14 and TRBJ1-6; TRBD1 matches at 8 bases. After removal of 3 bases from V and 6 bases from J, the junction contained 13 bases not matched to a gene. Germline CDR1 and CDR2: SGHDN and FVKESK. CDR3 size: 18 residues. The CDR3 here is CASSHTGQGRWGNSPLHF. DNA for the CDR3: TGTGCCAGCAGCCACACTGGACAGGGCAGGTGGGGTAATTCACCCCTCCACTTT.

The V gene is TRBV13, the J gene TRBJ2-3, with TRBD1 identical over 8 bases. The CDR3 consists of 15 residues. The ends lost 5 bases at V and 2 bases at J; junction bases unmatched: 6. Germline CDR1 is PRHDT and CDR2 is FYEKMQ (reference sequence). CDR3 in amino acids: CASSLETGVTDTQYF. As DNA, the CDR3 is TGTGCCAGCAGCCTCGAGACAGGGGTCACAGATACGCAGTATTTT.